The clone carrying this T cell receptor (beta chain) was observed a single time. The sample comes from a study of control samples from healthy donors and cancer patients. The germline V gene encodes CDR1 SGHAT and CDR2 FQNNGV. This CDR3 has 13 amino acids. V was pared by 0 bases and J by 9 bases, with 12 bases between. Clones were sequenced by immunoSEQ multiplex PCR, and TCRdb holds only the in-frame ones, with some missing. The data show under 200,000 clones, around 88% seen once. The sequencing sample was made of blood. V and J are TRBV11-2 and TRBJ2-7; D is perhaps TRBD1 or TRBD2 (5 bases each). The sequence came from a woman in her twenties or thirties in good health. The CDR3 sequence: CASSLERAGAQYF. The CDR3 nucleotides read TGTGCCAGCAGCTTAGAACGTGCCGGGGCGCAGTACTTC.